What follows are 16 T cell receptor beta chains derived from one specimen sequenced in a study of response to subunit inactivated influenza vaccine. From the RT-PCR reads, TCRdb called clonotypes with MiXCR, one entry per CDR3 protein. The sample consists of just under 550,000 distinct CDR3 sequences, around 21% of them appearing once. Separately, the same data were catalogued under a study of T cells expressing NK-cell markers. That source reports: TCR beta libraries carry UMIs added by 5'RACE template switching.

This sample comprised CD4+ T cells sorted from PBMCs, obtained 12 days after vaccination. Source of these receptors: a man aged 50-59 years who received an inactivated influenza vaccine.

This chain connects TRBV20-1 to TRBJ2-1; a weak D match, TRBD1 (6 bases). Germline values: CDR1 DFQATT, CDR2 SNEGSKA (reference sequence). Trimming removed 3 bases from V and 4 bases from J, with 16 bases in between. The CDR3 has 15 amino acids. In nucleotides, the CDR3 is TGCAGTGCTAGTAAATCGTCGGGACATTACAATGAGCAGTTCTTC. This sequence encodes CSASKSSGHYNEQFF.

This chain joins TRBV7-3 and TRBJ1-6; 10 bases match TRBD1. From germline, CDR1 is SGHTA and CDR2 FQGTGA. CDR3 length equals 15 residues. Trimming removed 4 bases from V and 13 bases from J; junction bases left unmatched: 10. The DNA for the CDR3 is TGTGCCAGCAGCTCCGGGACAGGGGCCCCTCACCCCCTCCACTTT. It yields the protein CASSSGTGAPHPLHF.

This clonotype was counted once. This rearrangement joins TRBV5-8 to TRBJ1-6; D is undetermined. This CDR3 spans 12 amino acids. Germline V CDR1 and CDR2: SGHTS, YDEGEE. Trimming stripped 0 bases from V and 12 bases from J, with 7 bases between. In DNA, the CDR3 is TGTGCCAGCAGCTTGGGACCTGGACCCCTCCACTTT. Translating gives CASSLGPGPLHF. Complete variable domain (other parts from reference TRBV5-8 and TRBJ1-6): EAGVTQSPTHLIKTRGQQATLRCSPISGHTSVYWYQQALGLGLQFLLWYDEGEERNRGNFPPRFSGRQFPNYSSELNVNALELEDSALYLCASSLGPGPLHFGNGTRLTVT.

The chain's CDR3 is CASSQYIGQADTEAFF. For the CDR3, the DNA is TGTGCCAGCAGCCAGTATATAGGACAGGCGGACACTGAAGCTTTCTTT. This chain links TRBV14 with TRBJ1-1; 7 bases map to TRBD1. V trimming: 3 bases; J trimming: 3 bases; junction bases outside the gene matches: 10. The CDR3 is made up of 16 amino acids. Per the germline V gene, CDR1 is SGHDN and CDR2 is FVKESK. Looking up the rest from reference TRBV14 and TRBJ1-1 gives the full variable domain: EAGVTQFPSHSVIEKGQTVTLRCDPISGHDNLYWYRRVMGKEIKFLLHFVKESKQDESGMPNNRFLAERTGGTYSTLKVQPAELEDSGVYFCASSQYIGQADTEAFFGQGTRLTVV.

This clonotype was counted only a few times. The chain recombines TRBV20-1 with TRBJ1-4; 7 bases align to TRBD1. The CDR3 runs to 13 residues. J was trimmed by 4 bases and V by 5 bases; bases with no gene match: 4. Per germline, CDR1 DFQATT and CDR2 SNEGSKA (reference sequence). The CDR3 DNA follows: TGCAGTGCTGTAAACAGGGGTAATGAAAAACTGTTTTTT. This encodes CSAVNRGNEKLFF.

This clonotype occurred a few times. The rearrangement joins TRBV12-3 or TRBV12-4 to TRBJ1-5; D remains unclear. The CDR3 length is 12 residues. The V end lost 6 bases, the J end lost 1 base, and 4 bases lay between the germline ends. The CDR3 bases are TGTGCCAGCAGAGTCAGCAATCAGCCCCAGCATTTT. It is translated as CASRVSNQPQHF.

The chain has TRBV20-1 and TRBJ2-7; TRBD2 agrees at 7 bases. The junction had 5 bases not matched to a gene; V was cut back by 8 bases and J by 1 base. The CDR3 consists of 12 residues. Per germline, CDR1 DFQATT and CDR2 SNEGSKA (reference sequence). The CDR3 bases are TGCAGTCCCCGCGGGGGTTCCTACGAGCAGTACTTC. Its translation is CSPRGGSYEQYF.

This sequence joins TRBV11-3 and TRBJ2-1, with 14 bases matching TRBD2. The CDR3 spans 16 residues. Germline CDR1 and CDR2: SGHNT and YENEEA. V lost 4 bases, J lost 7 bases, and 6 bases stayed unmatched. The CDR3 loop is CASSSGLAGVSNEQFF. The CDR3 DNA follows: TGTGCCAGCAGCTCGGGACTAGCGGGAGTGAGTAATGAGCAGTTCTTC.

The sample holds many counts of this clonotype. V usage is TRBV5-1 and J usage is TRBJ2-3; D is undetermined. V lost 0 bases and J lost 6, with 5 bases in between. Germline assignment: CDR1 SGHRS and CDR2 YFSETQ. This CDR3 has 12 residues. The CDR3 coding sequence is TGCGCCAGCAGCTTGGTTTCGGATACGCAGTATTTT. The encoded protein is CASSLVSDTQYF.

This clonotype was picked up a small number of times. The V call is TRBV11-2, the J call TRBJ2-7, with 10 bases that match TRBD2. This CDR3 has 15 amino acids. The trim removed 5 bases at V and 3 bases at J, leaving 7 bases unmatched. Looked up from germline, CDR1 is SGHAT and CDR2 is FQNNGV. In DNA form, the CDR3 reads TGTGCCAGCAGCCTAGCGGGAGAATCGGGCTACGAGCAGTACTTC. It yields the protein CASSLAGESGYEQYF.

About this clonotype: The junction shows a germline mismatch at one end, possibly a read error. The V and J genes are TRBV2 and TRBJ1-3; D unclear. The CDR3 has 13 amino acids. Germline CDR1 is SNHLY and CDR2 is FYNNEI. As DNA, the CDR3 is TGTGCCAGCACCCCAGCAACTGGAAACACCATGTATTTT. This codes for CASTPATGNTMYF. The variable domain in full, with the rest retrieved from reference TRBV2 and TRBJ1-3, is EPEVTQTPSHQVTQMGQEVILRCVPISNHLYFYWYRQILGQKVEFLVSFYNNEISEKSEIFDDQFSVERPDGSNFTLKIRSTKLEDSAMYFCASTPATGNTMYFGEGSWLTVV.

The chain couples TRBV18 to TRBJ1-5; no definite D call. The CDR3 consists of 14 residues. Trimming pared 3 bases from V and 6 bases from J, leaving 12 bases between. Germline CDR1 reads KGHSH; CDR2 reads LQKENI. CDR3 DNA sequence: TGTGCCAGCTCACCGGAAAATTTAGGTCAGCCCCAGCATTTT. Encoded protein: CASSPENLGQPQHF.

The chain links TRBV3-1 to TRBJ2-1; no firm D call. Trimming pared 6 bases from V and 0 bases from J, leaving 12 bases between. The CDR3 length is 15 residues. From germline, CDR1 is LGHDT and CDR2 YNNKEL (reference sequence). Here the CDR3 reads CASSPTPSSYNEQFF. CDR3 DNA: TGTGCCAGCAGTCCGACACCGAGCTCCTACAATGAGCAGTTCTTC.

Only a few counts were recorded for this clonotype. V usage is TRBV28 and J usage is TRBJ2-7; D is unclear. The CDR3 loop spans 14 amino acids. The V gene's germline CDR1 is MDHEN and CDR2 SYDVKM. Trimming stripped 8 bases from V and 1 base from J, with 15 bases between. CDR3: CASRRSGPSYEQYF. CDR3 sequence (DNA): TGTGCCAGCCGTCGATCAGGCCCGTCCTACGAGCAGTACTTC. Full variable domain (rest looked up from reference TRBV28 and TRBJ2-7): DVKVTQSSRYLVKRTGEKVFLECVQDMDHENMFWYRQDPGLGLRLIYFSYDVKMKEKGDIPEGYSVSREKKERFSLILESASTNQTSMYLCASRRSGPSYEQYFGPGTRLTVT.

This clonotype was counted ten times or more. CDR3 sequence reads: CASSRGTNPGYTF. The CDR3 nucleotides read TGCGCCAGCAGCCGGGGAACTAACCCTGGCTACACCTTC. The rearrangement joins TRBV5-1 to TRBJ1-2; D ambiguous. Germline V gene lookup returns CDR1 SGHRS and CDR2 YFSETQ. The length of the CDR3 is 13 residues. V was shortened by 4 bases and J by 7 bases, with 14 bases between the two germline ends.

This sequence joins TRBV28 and TRBJ1-5; 7 nucleotides match TRBD1. Per the germline V gene, CDR1 is MDHEN and CDR2 is SYDVKM. The V and J ends lost 6 bases and 4 bases, in that order; junction bases with no gene match: 9. This CDR3 region has 15 residues. The CDR3 sequence: CASSTDRVGNQPQHF. CDR3 coding DNA: TGTGCCAGCAGCACCGACAGGGTTGGAAATCAGCCCCAGCATTTT. The full variable domain, completed using reference TRBV28 and TRBJ1-5, is DVKVTQSSRYLVKRTGEKVFLECVQDMDHENMFWYRQDPGLGLRLIYFSYDVKMKEKGDIPEGYSVSREKKERFSLILESASTNQTSMYLCASSTDRVGNQPQHFGDGTRLSIL.